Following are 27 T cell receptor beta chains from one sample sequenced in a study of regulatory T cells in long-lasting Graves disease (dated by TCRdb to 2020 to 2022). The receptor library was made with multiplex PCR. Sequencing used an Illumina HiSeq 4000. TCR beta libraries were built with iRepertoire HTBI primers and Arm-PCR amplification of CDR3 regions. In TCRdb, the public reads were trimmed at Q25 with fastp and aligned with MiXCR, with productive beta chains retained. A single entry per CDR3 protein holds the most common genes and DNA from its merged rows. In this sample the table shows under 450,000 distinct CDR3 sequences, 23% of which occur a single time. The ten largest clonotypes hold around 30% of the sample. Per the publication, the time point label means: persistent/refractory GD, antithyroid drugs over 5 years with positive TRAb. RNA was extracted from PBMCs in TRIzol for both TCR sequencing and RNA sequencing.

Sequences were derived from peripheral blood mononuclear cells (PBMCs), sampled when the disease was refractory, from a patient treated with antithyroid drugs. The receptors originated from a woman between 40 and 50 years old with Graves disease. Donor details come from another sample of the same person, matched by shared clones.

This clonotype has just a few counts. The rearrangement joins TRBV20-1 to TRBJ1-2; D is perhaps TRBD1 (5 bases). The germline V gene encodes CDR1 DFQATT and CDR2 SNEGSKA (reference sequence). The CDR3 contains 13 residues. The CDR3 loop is CRSGGVSNYGYTF. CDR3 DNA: TGCAGATCCGGGGGTGTCTCTAACTATGGCTACACCTTC.

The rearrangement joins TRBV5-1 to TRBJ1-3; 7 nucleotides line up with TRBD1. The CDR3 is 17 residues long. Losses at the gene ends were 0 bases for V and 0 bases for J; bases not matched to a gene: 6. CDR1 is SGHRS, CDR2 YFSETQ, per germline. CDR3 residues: CASSLEGGGFSGNTIYF. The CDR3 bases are TGCGCCAGCAGCTTGGAAGGGGGCGGATTCTCTGGAAACACCATATATTTT.

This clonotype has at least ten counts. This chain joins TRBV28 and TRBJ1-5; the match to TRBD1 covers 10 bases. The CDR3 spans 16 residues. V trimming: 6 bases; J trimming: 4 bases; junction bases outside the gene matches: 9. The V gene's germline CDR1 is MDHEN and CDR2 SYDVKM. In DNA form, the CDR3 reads TGTGCCAGCAGAAATAGGGGACAGGGGAGTAATCAGCCCCAGCATTTT. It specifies CASRNRGQGSNQPQHF.

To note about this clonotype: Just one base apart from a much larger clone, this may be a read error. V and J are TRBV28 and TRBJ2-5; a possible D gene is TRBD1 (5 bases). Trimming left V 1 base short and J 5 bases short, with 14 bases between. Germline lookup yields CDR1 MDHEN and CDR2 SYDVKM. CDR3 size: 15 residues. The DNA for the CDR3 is TGTGCCAGCAGTTTATATCGGGCAGGGTGCGAGACCCAGTACTTC. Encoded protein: CASSLYRAGCETQYF.

CDR3 nucleotides: TGCGCCAGCAGCTCGGACGGCGGGAAGTACGAGCAGTACTTC. It encodes CASSSDGGKYEQYF. The chain has TRBV5-1 and TRBJ2-7; perhaps TRBD2 as D (6 bases). Germline V gene data show CDR1 as SGHRS and CDR2 as YFSETQ. Trimming removed 3 bases from V and 4 bases from J, with 14 bases in between. This CDR3 comprises 14 residues.

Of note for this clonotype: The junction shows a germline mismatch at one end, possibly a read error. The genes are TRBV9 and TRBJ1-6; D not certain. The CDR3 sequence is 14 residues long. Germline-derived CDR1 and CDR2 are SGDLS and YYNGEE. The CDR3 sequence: CASSGRSHNSPLHF. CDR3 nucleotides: TGTGCCAGCAGCGGCCGCTCCCATAATTCACCCCTCCACTTT.

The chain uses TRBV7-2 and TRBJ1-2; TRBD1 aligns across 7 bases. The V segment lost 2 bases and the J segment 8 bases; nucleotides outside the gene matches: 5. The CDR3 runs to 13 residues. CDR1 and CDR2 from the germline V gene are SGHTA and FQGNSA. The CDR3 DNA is TGTGCCAGCAGCTTAACGACAGGGAGCGGCTACACCTTC. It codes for CASSLTTGSGYTF.

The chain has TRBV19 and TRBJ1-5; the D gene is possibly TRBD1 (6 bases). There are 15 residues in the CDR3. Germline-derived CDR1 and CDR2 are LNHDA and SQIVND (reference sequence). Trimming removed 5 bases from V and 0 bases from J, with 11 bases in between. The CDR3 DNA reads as TGTGCCAGTAGTGCAAAGGACAGTAGCAATCAGCCCCAGCATTTT. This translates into CASSAKDSSNQPQHF.

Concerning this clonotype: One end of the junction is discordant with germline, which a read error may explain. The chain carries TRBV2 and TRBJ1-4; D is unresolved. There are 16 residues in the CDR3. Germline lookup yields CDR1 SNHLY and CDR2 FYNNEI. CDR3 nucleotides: TGCGCCAGCAGCCAAGATACGGGCAGGATTAATGAAAAACTGTTTTTT. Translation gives CASSQDTGRINEKLFF.

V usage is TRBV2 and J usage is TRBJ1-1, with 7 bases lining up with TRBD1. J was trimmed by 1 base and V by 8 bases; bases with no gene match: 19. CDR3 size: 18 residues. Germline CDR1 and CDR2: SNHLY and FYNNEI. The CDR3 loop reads CASREGTWDRSANTEAFF. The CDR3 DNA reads TGTGCCAGCCGAGAGGGGACTTGGGACAGAAGTGCGAACACTGAAGCTTTCTTT.

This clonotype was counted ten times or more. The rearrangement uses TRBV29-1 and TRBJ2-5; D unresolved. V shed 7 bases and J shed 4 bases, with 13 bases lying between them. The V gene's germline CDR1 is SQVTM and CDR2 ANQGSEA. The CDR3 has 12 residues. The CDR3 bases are TGCAGCGGAGTCGTTTCGGGAGAGACCCAGTACTTC. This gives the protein CSGVVSGETQYF.

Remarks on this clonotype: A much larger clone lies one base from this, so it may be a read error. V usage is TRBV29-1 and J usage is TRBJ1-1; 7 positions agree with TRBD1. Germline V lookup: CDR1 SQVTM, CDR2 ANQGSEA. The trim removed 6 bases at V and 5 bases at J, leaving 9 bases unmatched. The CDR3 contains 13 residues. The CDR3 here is CSVNRDSKTEAFF. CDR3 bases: TGCAGCGTGAACCGGGACAGTAAAACTGAAGCTTTCTTT.

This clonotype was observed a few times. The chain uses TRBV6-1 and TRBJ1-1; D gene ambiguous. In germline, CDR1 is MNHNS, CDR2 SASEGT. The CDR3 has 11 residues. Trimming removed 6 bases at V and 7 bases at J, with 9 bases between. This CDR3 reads CASRYRGEAFF. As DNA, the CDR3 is TGTGCCAGCAGGTATCGCGGTGAAGCTTTCTTT.

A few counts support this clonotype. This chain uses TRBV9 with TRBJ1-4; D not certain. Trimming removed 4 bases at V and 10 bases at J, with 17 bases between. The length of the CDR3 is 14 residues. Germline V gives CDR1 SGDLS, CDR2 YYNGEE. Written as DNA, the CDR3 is TGTGCCAGCAGCCAGAGGGCAGCTTCCCGAAAACTGTTTTTT. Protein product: CASSQRAASRKLFF.

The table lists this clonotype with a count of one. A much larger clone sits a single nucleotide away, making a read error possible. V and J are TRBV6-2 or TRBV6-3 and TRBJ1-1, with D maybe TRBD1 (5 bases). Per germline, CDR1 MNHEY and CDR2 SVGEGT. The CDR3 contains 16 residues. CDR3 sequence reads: CTSSYRPGTMFQEAFF. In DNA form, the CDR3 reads TGTACCAGCAGTTACCGTCCCGGGACGATGTTCCAGGAAGCTTTCTTT.

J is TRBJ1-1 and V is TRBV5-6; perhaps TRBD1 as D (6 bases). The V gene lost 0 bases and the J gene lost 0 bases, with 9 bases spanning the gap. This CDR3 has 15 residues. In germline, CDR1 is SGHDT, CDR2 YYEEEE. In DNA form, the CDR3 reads TGTGCCAGCAGCTTGGAACAGGGCATGAACACTGAAGCTTTCTTT. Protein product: CASSLEQGMNTEAFF.

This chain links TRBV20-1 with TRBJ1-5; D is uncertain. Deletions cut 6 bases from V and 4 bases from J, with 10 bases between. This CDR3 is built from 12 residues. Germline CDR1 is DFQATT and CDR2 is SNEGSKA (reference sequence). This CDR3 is CSASDENQPQHF. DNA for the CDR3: TGCAGTGCGTCGGATGAAAATCAGCCCCAGCATTTT.

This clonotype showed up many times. DNA for the CDR3: TGTGCCAGTAGCGTCGGGACAGGGGGCCATAGCAATCAGCCCCAGCATTTT. This sequence encodes CASSVGTGGHSNQPQHF. This rearrangement joins TRBV19 to TRBJ1-5, with TRBD1 identical over 12 bases. The CDR3 totals 17 residues. CDR1 is LNHDA and CDR2 is SQIVND in the germline V gene (reference sequence). Germline trimming cut 6 bases from V and 0 bases from J; bases unmatched to any gene: 6.

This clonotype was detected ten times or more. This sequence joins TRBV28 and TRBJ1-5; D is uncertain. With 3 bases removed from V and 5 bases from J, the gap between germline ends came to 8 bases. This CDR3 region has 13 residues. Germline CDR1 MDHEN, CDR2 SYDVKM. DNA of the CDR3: TGTGCCAGCAGTTTTGGCCTTCATCAGCCCCAGCATTTT. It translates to CASSFGLHQPQHF.

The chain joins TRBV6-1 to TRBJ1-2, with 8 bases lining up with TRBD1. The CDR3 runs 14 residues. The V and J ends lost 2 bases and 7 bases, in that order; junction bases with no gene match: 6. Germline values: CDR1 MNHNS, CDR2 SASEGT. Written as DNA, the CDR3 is TGTGCCAGCAGTGAACAGGGGGCGGTCGGTGGCTACACCTTC. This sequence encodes CASSEQGAVGGYTF.

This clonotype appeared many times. CDR3 in amino acids: CASSEWWASGEETQYF. The CDR3 DNA follows: TGTGCCAGCAGTGAATGGTGGGCCTCGGGGGAGGAGACCCAGTACTTC. The V gene is TRBV2, the J gene TRBJ2-5, with D maybe TRBD2 (6 bases). The V gene lost 2 bases and the J gene lost 5 bases, with 18 bases spanning the gap. This CDR3 contains 16 residues. Germline assignment: CDR1 SNHLY and CDR2 FYNNEI.

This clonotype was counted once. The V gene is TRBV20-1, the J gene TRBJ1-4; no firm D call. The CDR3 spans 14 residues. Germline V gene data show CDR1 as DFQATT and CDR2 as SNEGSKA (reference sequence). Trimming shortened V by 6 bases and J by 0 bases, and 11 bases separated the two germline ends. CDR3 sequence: CSALPQPTNEKLFF. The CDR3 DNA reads TGCAGTGCCCTCCCCCAACCAACTAATGAAAAACTGTTTTTT.

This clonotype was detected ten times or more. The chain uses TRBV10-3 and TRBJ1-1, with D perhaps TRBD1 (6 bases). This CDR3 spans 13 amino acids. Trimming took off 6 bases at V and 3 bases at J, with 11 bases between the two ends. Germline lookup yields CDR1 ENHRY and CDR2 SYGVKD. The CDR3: CAISDQGYTEAFF. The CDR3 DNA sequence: TGTGCCATCAGCGATCAGGGGTACACTGAAGCTTTCTTT.

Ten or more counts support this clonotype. CDR3 coding DNA: TGTGCCAGCAGGGGCACATTACAGGGATACGAAAAACTGTTTTTT. Residues: CASRGTLQGYEKLFF. V is TRBV12-3 or TRBV12-4 and J is TRBJ1-4; D may be TRBD1 (6 bases). The CDR3 covers 15 residues. V dropped 6 bases and J dropped 8 bases, with 19 bases sitting between them.

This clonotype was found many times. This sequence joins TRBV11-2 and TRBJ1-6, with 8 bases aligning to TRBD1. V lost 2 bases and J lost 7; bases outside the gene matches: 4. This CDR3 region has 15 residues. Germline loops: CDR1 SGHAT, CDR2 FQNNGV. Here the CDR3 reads CASSLQSGGNSPLHF. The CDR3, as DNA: TGTGCCAGCAGCTTACAGTCAGGGGGCAATTCACCCCTCCACTTT.

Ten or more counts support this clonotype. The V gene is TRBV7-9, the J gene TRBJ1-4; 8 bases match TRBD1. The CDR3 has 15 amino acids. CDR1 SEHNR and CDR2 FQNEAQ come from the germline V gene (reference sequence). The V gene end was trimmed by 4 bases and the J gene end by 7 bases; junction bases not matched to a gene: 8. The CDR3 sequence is CASSSAGQGAEKLFF. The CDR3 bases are TGTGCCAGCAGCTCCGCCGGCCAGGGGGCTGAAAAACTGTTTTTT.

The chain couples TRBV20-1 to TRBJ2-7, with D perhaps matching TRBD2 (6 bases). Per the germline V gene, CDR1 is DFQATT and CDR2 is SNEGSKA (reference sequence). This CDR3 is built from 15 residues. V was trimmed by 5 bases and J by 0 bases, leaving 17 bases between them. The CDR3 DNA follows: TGCAGTGCTCGACTTGGGACTCTGAGCTCCTACGAGCAGTACTTC. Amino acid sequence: CSARLGTLSSYEQYF.